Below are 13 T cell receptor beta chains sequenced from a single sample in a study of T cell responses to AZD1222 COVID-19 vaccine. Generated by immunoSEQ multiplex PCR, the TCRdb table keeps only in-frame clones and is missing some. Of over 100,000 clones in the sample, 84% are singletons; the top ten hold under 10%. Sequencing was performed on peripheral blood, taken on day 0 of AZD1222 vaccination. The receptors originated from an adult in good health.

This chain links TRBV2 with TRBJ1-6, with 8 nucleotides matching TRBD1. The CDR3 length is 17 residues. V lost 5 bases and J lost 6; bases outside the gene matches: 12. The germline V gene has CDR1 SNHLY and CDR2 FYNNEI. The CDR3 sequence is CASSPGQALRGNSPLHF. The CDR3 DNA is TGTGCCAGCAGTCCGGGACAGGCTCTAAGGGGTAATTCACCCCTCCACTTT. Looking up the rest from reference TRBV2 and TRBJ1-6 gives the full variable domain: EPEVTQTPSHQVTQMGQEVILRCVPISNHLYFYWYRQILGQKVEFLVSFYNNEISEKSEIFDDQFSVERPDGSNFTLKIRSTKLEDSAMYFCASSPGQALRGNSPLHFGNGTRLTVT.

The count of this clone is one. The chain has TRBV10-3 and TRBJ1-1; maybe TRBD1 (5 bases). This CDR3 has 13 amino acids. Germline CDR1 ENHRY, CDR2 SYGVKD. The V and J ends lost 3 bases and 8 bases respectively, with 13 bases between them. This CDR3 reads CAISDTGTREAFF. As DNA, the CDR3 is TGTGCCATCAGTGATACCGGGACCCGAGAAGCTTTCTTT.

In DNA, the CDR3 is TGTGCCAGCAGCAAAGTCATAGGGGTGGGTGAAAAACTGTTTTTT. Its protein product is CASSKVIGVGEKLFF. V usage is TRBV4-2 and J usage is TRBJ1-4, with D maybe TRBD1 (5 bases). Trimming removed 5 bases at V and 7 bases at J, with 17 bases between. Per the germline V gene, CDR1 is LGHNA and CDR2 is YNFKEQ. The CDR3 length is 15 residues.

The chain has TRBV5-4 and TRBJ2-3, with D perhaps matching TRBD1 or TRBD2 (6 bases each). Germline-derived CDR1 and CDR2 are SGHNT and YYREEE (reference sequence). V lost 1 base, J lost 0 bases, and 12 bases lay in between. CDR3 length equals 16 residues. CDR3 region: CASSLMRGASTDTQYF. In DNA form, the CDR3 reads TGTGCCAGCAGCTTGATGAGGGGGGCTAGCACAGATACGCAGTATTTT.

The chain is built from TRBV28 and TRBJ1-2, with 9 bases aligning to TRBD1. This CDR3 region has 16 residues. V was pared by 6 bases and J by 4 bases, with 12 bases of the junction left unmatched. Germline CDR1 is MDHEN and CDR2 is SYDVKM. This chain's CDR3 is CASSSGGQGPSYGYTF. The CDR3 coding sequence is TGTGCCAGCAGCTCCGGGGGACAGGGCCCATCCTATGGCTACACCTTC.

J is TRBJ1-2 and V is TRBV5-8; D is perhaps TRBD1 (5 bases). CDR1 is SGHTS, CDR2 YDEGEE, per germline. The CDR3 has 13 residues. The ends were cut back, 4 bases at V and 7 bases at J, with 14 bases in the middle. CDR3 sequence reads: CASSLGRDGGYTF. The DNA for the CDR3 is TGTGCCAGCAGCCTTGGCAGGGACGGTGGCTACACCTTC.

CDR3 nucleotide sequence: TGTGCCACCAGCAGAGATACGACAGGTTTAAATGAAAAACTGTTTTTT. Protein product: CATSRDTTGLNEKLFF. The chain carries TRBV15 and TRBJ1-4, with D perhaps TRBD1 (6 bases). In germline, CDR1 is LNHNV, CDR2 YYDKDF (reference sequence). The length of the CDR3 is 16 residues. The V gene lost 0 bases and the J gene lost 5 bases, with 13 bases spanning the gap.

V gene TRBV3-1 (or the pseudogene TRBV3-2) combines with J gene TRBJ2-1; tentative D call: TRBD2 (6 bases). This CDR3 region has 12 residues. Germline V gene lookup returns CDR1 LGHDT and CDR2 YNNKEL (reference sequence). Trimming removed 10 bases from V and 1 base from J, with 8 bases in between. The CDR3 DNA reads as TGTGCCACGGGGGAGTCCTACAATGAGCAGTTCTTC. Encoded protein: CATGESYNEQFF.

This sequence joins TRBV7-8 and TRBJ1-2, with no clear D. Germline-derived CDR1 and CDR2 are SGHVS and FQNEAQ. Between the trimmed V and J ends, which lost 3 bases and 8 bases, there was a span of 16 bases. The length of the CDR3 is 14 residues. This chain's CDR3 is CASSFDRRVLGYTF. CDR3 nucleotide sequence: TGTGCCAGCAGCTTTGATCGCCGCGTGTTGGGCTACACCTTC.

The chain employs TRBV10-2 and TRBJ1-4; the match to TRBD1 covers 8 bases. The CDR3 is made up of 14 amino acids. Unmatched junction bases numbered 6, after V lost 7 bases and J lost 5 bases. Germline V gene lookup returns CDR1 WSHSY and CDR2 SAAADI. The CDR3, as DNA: TGCGCCAGCACCGGGGGACAGGTCAATGAAAAACTGTTTTTT. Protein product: CASTGGQVNEKLFF.

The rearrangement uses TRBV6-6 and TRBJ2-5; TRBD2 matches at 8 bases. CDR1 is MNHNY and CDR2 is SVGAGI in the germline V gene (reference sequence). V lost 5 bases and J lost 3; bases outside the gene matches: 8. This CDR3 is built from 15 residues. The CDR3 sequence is CASSDPGTSKETQYF. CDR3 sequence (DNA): TGTGCCAGCAGTGATCCGGGGACTAGTAAAGAGACCCAGTACTTC.

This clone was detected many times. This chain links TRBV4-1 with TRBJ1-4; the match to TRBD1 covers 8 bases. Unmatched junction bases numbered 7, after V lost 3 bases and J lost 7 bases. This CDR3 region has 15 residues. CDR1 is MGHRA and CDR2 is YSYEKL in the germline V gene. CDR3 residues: CASSQVTGTGEKLFF. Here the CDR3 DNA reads TGCGCCAGCAGCCAGGTCACCGGGACAGGTGAAAAACTGTTTTTT.

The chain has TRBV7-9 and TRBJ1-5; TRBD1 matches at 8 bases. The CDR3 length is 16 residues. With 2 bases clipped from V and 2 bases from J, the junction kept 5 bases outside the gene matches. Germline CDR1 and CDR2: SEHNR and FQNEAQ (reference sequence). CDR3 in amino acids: CASSLSGGAGNQPQHF. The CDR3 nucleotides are TGTGCCAGCAGCTTATCAGGGGGCGCGGGCAATCAGCCCCAGCATTTT.